The clone carrying this T cell receptor beta chain has just a few counts. The antigen is unknown. The data originate from a study of post-analysis software for immune sequencing data. Study information: Some patients lacked subtype; others had relapsing-remitting, secondary progressive or progressive-relapsing disease. Points from the study as a whole: F measure clustering grouped samples strongly by preparation batch. Multiple sclerosis patients showed significantly lower normalized Chao1 diversity than controls did. Higher frequency in patients than in controls was seen for roughly five TRBV segments, with TRBV5-6, TRBV5-1 and TRBV20-1 among them.

Unique molecular identifiers had been added to the TCR beta cDNA libraries. In TCRdb, the PCR reads were re-called with MiXCR into one record per CDR3 protein. The sample has about 620,000 distinct CDR3 sequences, roughly 45% seen once. The V end was cut by 2 bases, the J end by 5 bases, with 7 bases between. In germline, CDR1 is LGHNT, CDR2 FRNRAP. CDR3 length: 13 amino acids. This TCR was recovered from a girl aged 10 to 17 with multiple sclerosis. The chain links TRBV12-5 to TRBJ2-1, with D uncertain. The sequencing sample was made of blood. CDR3 coding DNA: TGTGCTAGTGGTTTGACGGCCGACAATGAGCAGTTCTTC. This codes for CASGLTADNEQFF.